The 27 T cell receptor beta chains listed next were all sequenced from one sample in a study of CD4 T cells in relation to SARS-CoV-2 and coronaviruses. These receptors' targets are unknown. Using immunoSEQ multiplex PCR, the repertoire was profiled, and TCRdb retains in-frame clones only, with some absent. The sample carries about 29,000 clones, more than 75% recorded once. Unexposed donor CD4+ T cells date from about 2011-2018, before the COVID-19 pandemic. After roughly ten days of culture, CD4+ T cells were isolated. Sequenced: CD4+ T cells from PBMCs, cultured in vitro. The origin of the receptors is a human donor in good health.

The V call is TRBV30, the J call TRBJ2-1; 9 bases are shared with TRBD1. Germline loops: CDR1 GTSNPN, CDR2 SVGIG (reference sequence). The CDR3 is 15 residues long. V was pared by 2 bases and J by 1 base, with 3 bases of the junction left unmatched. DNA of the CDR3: TGTGCCTGGAGTCCCGGGACAGGGTCCTACAATGAGCAGTTCTTC. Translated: CAWSPGTGSYNEQFF.

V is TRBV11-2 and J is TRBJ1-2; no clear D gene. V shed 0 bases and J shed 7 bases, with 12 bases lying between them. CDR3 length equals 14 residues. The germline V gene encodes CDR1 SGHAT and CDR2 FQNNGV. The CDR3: CASSLDLGWGGYTF. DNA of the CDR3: TGTGCCAGCAGCTTAGATTTGGGTTGGGGTGGCTACACCTTC.

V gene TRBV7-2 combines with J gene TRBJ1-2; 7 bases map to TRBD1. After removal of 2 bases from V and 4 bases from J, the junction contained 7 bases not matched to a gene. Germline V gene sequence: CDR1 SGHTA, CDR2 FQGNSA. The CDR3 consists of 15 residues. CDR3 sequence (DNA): TGTGCCAGCAGCTTAAAGGGACAGAACATCTATGGCTACACCTTC. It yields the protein CASSLKGQNIYGYTF.

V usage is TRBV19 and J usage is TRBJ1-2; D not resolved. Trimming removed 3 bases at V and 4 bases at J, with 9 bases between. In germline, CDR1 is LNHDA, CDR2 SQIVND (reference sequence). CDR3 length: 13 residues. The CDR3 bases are TGTGCCAGTAGTATGCGGGCCTTCTATGGCTACACCTTC. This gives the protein CASSMRAFYGYTF.

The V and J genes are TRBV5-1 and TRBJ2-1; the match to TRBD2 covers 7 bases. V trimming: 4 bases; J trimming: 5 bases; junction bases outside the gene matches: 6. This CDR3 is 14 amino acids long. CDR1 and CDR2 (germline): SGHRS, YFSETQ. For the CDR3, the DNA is TGCGCCAGCAGCAACGGGGACTACCACAATGAGCAGTTCTTC. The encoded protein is CASSNGDYHNEQFF.

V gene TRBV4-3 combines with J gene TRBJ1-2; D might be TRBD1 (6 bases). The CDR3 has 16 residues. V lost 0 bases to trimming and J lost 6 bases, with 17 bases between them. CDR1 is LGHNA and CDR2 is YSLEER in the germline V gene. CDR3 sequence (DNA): TGCGCCAGCAGCCAAGAGGTTCAAAGGGGGGCGCATGGCTACACCTTC. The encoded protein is CASSQEVQRGAHGYTF.

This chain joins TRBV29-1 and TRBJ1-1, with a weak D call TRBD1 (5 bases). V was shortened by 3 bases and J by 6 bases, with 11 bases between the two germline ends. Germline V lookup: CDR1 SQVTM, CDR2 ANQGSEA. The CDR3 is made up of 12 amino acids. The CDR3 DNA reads TGCAGCGTTGAGTTCCGGGGGGCTGAAGCTTTCTTT. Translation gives CSVEFRGAEAFF.

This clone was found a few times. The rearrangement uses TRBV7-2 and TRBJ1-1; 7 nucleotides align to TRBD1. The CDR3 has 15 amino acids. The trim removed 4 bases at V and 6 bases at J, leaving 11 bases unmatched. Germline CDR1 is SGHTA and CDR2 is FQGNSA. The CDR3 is CASSSRGGGDAEAFF. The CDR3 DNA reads TGTGCCAGCAGCTCCCGAGGGGGCGGGGACGCTGAAGCTTTCTTT.

CDR3 DNA: TGTGCCAGCAGTGCAAGGGGGACAGGGATCGTGAATGAGCAGTTCTTC. Translation gives CASSARGTGIVNEQFF. The chain joins TRBV25-1 to TRBJ2-1, with 9 bases that match TRBD1. This CDR3 spans 16 amino acids. From germline, CDR1 is MGHDK and CDR2 SYGVNS. J was trimmed by 7 bases and V by 4 bases; bases with no gene match: 11.

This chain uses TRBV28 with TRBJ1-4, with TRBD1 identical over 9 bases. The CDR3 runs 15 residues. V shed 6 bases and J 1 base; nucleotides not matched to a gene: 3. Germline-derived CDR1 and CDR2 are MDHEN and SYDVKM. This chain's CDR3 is CASSRTGETNEKLFF. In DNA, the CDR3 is TGTGCCAGCAGCAGGACAGGGGAAACTAATGAAAAACTGTTTTTT.

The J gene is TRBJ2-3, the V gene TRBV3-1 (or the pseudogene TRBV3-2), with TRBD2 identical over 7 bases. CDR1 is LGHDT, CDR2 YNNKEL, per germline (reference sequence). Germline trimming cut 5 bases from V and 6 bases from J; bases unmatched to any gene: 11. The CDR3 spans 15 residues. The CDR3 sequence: CASSTPSPGRDTQYF. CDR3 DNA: TGTGCCAGCAGCACCCCCTCTCCCGGGAGGGATACGCAGTATTTT.

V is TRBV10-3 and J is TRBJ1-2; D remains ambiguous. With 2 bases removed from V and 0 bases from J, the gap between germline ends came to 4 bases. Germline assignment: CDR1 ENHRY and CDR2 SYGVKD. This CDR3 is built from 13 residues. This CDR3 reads CAISENANYGYTF. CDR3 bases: TGTGCCATCAGTGAGAATGCTAACTATGGCTACACCTTC.

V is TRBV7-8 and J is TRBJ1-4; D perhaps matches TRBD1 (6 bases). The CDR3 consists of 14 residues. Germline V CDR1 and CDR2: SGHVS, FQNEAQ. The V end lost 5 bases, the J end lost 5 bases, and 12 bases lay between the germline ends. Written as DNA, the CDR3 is TGTGCCAGCAGCCAGGGGTTAGGGAATGAAAAACTGTTTTTT. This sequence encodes CASSQGLGNEKLFF.

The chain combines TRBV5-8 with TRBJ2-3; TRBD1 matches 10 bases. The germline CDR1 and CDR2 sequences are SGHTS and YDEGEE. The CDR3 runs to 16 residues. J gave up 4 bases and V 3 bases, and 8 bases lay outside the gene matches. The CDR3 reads CASSSRTGGIADTQYF. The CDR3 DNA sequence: TGTGCCAGCAGCTCCCGGACAGGGGGTATCGCAGATACGCAGTATTTT.

The CDR3 here is CASSLVTGLSNYEQYF. The DNA of the CDR3 is TGTGCCAGCAGCTTAGTTACAGGACTTAGCAATTACGAGCAGTACTTC. The gene calls are TRBV7-2 and TRBJ2-7; either TRBD1 or TRBD2 may supply D (5 bases each). Germline V lookup: CDR1 SGHTA, CDR2 FQGNSA. V shed 1 base and J shed 4 bases, with 17 bases lying between them. The CDR3 totals 16 residues. The full variable domain, its missing parts supplied by reference TRBV7-2 and TRBJ2-7, is GAGVSQSPSNKVTEKGKDVELRCDPISGHTALYWYRQSLGQGLEFLIYFQGNSAPDKSGLPSDRFSAERTGGSVSTLTIQRTQQEDSAVYLCASSLVTGLSNYEQYFGPGTRLTVT.

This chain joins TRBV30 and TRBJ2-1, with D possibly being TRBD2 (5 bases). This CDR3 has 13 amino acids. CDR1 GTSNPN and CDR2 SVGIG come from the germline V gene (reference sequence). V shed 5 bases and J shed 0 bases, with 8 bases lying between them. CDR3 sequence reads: CAWAAGSYNEQFF. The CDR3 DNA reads TGTGCCTGGGCGGCGGGCTCCTACAATGAGCAGTTCTTC.

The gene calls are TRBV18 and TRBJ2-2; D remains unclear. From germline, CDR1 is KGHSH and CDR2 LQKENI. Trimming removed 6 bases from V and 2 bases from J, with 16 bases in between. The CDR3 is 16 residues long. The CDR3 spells CASSRGRIGNTGELFF. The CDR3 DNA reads TGTGCCAGCTCTCGCGGCCGGATCGGCAACACCGGGGAGCTGTTTTTT.

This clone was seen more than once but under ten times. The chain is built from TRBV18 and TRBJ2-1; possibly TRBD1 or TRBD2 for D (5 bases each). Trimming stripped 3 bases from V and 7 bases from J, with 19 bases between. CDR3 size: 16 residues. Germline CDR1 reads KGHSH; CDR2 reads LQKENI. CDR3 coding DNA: TGTGCCAGCTCACCCTTGGGACCGCAATCAGGGAATGAGCAGTTCTTC. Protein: CASSPLGPQSGNEQFF.

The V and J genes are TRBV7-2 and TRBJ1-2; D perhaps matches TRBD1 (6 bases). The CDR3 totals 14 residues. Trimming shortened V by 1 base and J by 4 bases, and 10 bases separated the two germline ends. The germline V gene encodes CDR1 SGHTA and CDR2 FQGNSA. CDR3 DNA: TGTGCCAGCAGCTTAGGGGGACAAATCTATGGCTACACCTTC. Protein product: CASSLGGQIYGYTF.

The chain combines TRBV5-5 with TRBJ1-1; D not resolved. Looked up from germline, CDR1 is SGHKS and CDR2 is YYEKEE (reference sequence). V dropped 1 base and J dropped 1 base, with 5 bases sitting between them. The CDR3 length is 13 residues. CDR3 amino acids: CASSLSPNTEAFF. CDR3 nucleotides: TGTGCCAGCAGCTTGTCACCGAACACTGAAGCTTTCTTT.

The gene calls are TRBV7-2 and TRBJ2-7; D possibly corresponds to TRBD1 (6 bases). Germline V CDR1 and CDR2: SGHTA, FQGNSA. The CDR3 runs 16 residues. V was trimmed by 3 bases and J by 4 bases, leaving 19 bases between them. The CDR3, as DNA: TGTGCCAGCAGCTTCAGAACACAGGGCCAAGAATACGAGCAGTACTTC. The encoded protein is CASSFRTQGQEYEQYF.

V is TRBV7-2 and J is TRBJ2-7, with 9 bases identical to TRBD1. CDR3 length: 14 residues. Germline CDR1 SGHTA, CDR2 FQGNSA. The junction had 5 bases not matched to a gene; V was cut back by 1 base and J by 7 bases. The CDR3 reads CASSLEGQGWEQYF. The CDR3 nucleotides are TGTGCCAGCAGCTTAGAGGGACAGGGTTGGGAGCAGTACTTC.

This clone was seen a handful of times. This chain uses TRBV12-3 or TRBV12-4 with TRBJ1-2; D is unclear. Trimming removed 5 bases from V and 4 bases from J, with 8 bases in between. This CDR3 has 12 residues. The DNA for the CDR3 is TGTGCCAGCAGTCTGACCCCCTATGGCTACACCTTC. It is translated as CASSLTPYGYTF.

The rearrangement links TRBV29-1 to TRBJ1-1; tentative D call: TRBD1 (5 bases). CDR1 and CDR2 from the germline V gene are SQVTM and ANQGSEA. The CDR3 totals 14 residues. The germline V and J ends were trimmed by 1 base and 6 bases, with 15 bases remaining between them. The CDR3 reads CSVEVGQGWSEAFF. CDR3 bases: TGCAGCGTTGAAGTAGGCCAGGGTTGGTCTGAAGCTTTCTTT.

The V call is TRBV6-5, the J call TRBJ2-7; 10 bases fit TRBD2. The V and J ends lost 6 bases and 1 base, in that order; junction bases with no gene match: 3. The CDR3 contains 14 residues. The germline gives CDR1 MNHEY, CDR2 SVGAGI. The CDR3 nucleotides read TGTGCCAGCAGGGCTAGCGGGGGTTCCTACGAGCAGTACTTC. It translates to CASRASGGSYEQYF.

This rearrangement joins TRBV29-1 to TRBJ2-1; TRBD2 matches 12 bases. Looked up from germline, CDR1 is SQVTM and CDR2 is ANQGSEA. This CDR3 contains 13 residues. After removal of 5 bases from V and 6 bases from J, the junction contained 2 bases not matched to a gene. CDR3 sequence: CSVRTSGTNEQFF. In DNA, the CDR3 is TGCAGCGTTCGGACTAGCGGGACCAATGAGCAGTTCTTC.

CDR3 sequence reads: CASSLTDRVDGYTF. CDR3 sequence (DNA): TGTGCCAGCAGCTTGACCGACAGGGTGGATGGCTACACCTTC. The chain links TRBV5-6 to TRBJ1-2; 7 bases agree with TRBD1. The CDR3 length is 14 residues. V was clipped by 1 base and J by 6 bases; unmatched bases: 6. CDR1 SGHDT and CDR2 YYEEEE come from the germline V gene.